This passage covers 12 T cell receptor beta chains from one sample sequenced in a study of shared clonotypes between healthy human individuals (dated by TCRdb to 2020 to 2022). For the CD8 naive samples, CD45RO-negative cells were positively selected for CCR7, yielding a CD45RA+CCR7+ population from which TemRA cells were excluded. Library creation used the immunoSEQ multiplex PCR assay. TCRdb retrieved this table from immuneACCESS and kept in-frame rearrangements only. Not all clones are present; in checked studies, unresolved V genes account for under half, and no reason is known for the remainder. The sample records under 2,000,000 clones, roughly 94% of which are singletons. The ten most abundant clones make up around 1.2% of the sample. Sequencing used naive CD8+ T cells sorted from blood. Taken with the paper, the label for cell subset or site translates to: CD45RA+CCR7+. Receptors were obtained from a man between 18 and 29 years old in good health.

The chain recombines TRBV6-5 with TRBJ1-5, with D tentatively TRBD1 (6 bases). The CDR3 loop spans 14 amino acids. V lost 5 bases, J lost 2 bases, and 10 bases lay in between. CDR1 MNHEY and CDR2 SVGAGI come from the germline V gene. CDR3 bases: TGTGCCAGCAGTCAGGGGCTCGGCAATCAGCCCCAGCATTTT. Protein: CASSQGLGNQPQHF.

The chain links TRBV21-1 to TRBJ1-2. TRBV21-1 is noted as a pseudogene. The CDR3 is 11 amino acids. This CDR3 reads CASSNRYGYTF. CDR3 in DNA: TGTGCCAGCAGCAACCGGTATGGCTACACCTTC.

V gene TRBV4-3 combines with J gene TRBJ1-1; the match to TRBD1 covers 9 bases. Per the germline V gene, CDR1 is LGHNA and CDR2 is YSLEER. This CDR3 is 16 amino acids long. The junction had 9 bases not matched to a gene; V was cut back by 3 bases and J by 4 bases. CDR3 region: CASSQLIGTGPTEAFF. CDR3 nucleotide sequence: TGCGCCAGCAGCCAGTTGATCGGGACAGGGCCCACTGAAGCTTTCTTT.

The V gene is TRBV6-5, the J gene TRBJ2-5, with 9 positions matching TRBD1. From germline, CDR1 is MNHEY and CDR2 SVGAGI. CDR3 size: 15 residues. V trimming: 1 base; J trimming: 4 bases; junction bases outside the gene matches: 4. This CDR3 is CASSYLGQGLETQYF. The CDR3 DNA sequence: TGTGCCAGCAGTTACTTGGGACAGGGCTTAGAGACCCAGTACTTC.

J is TRBJ1-1 and V is TRBV14, with no clear D. The V and J ends lost 0 bases and 0 bases respectively, with 14 bases between them. CDR3 length equals 17 residues. The germline gives CDR1 SGHDN, CDR2 FVKESK. CDR3 in DNA: TGTGCCAGCAGCCAAGAATTCGGGCCCTTGATGAACACTGAAGCTTTCTTT. Its translation: CASSQEFGPLMNTEAFF.

The rearrangement uses TRBV5-4 and TRBJ2-2; a weak D match, TRBD2 (5 bases). The ends were cut back, 4 bases at V and 3 bases at J, with 16 bases in the middle. The length of the CDR3 is 16 residues. CDR1 SGHNT and CDR2 YYREEE come from the germline V gene (reference sequence). In DNA form, the CDR3 reads TGTGCCAGCAGCCCGTCGGGAATCCCGGACACCGGGGAGCTGTTTTTT. As protein: CASSPSGIPDTGELFF.

The chain is built from TRBV5-6 and TRBJ2-2; TRBD1 might be the D (6 bases). V shed 3 bases and J shed 6 bases, with 21 bases lying between them. The CDR3 is 17 residues long. The germline CDR1 and CDR2 sequences are SGHDT and YYEEEE. The CDR3 spells CASSWTPLGRGAGELFF. The CDR3 bases are TGTGCCAGCAGCTGGACCCCATTGGGCAGGGGCGCCGGGGAGCTGTTTTTT.

The chain combines TRBV27 with TRBJ1-2; unclear D gene. CDR3 size: 14 residues. CDR1 MNHEY and CDR2 SMNVEV come from the germline V gene (reference sequence). V lost 0 bases, J lost 5 bases, and 10 bases lay in between. CDR3 bases: TGTGCCAGCAGTTTATCTCCCCCCCTTTATGGCTACACCTTC. It encodes CASSLSPPLYGYTF.

The rearrangement joins TRBV30 to TRBJ2-1, with TRBD2 matching 10 bases. This CDR3 is built from 14 residues. V lost 5 bases, J lost 5 bases, and 6 bases stayed unmatched. CDR1 is GTSNPN, CDR2 SVGIG, per germline (reference sequence). CDR3: CAWAQREGDNEQFF. The DNA for the CDR3 is TGTGCCTGGGCCCAGCGGGAGGGAGACAATGAGCAGTTCTTC.

The CDR3 DNA follows: TGTGCCAGCGCCGGGGCACCTACCGATGAAAAACTGTTTTTT. The encoded protein is CASAGAPTDEKLFF. The genes are TRBV7-9 and TRBJ1-4; D is possibly TRBD1 (5 bases). This CDR3 is 14 amino acids long. Per germline, CDR1 SEHNR and CDR2 FQNEAQ (reference sequence). Trimming stripped 8 bases from V and 6 bases from J, with 16 bases between.

This chain uses TRBV19 with TRBJ2-1; 9 bases align to TRBD2. Germline loops: CDR1 LNHDA, CDR2 SQIVND (reference sequence). J gave up 5 bases and V 10 bases, and 12 bases lay outside the gene matches. The CDR3 sequence is 15 residues long. The CDR3 coding sequence is TGTGCCACCGAAAAACAGCTAGCGGGGAACAATGAGCAGTTCTTC. It codes for CATEKQLAGNNEQFF.

The rearrangement links TRBV23-1 to TRBJ1-6; D uncertain. TRBV23-1 is filed as an ORF, its function uncertain. The CDR3 loop spans 14 amino acids. V lost 10 bases, J lost 3 bases, and 13 bases lay in between. The CDR3 sequence is CAIRRGFYNSPLHF. The DNA of the CDR3 is TGCGCCATTAGACGGGGTTTCTATAATTCACCCCTCCACTTT.